What follows are 26 T cell receptor beta chains derived from one specimen sequenced in a study of graft-versus-host responses after intestinal transplantation. These receptors lack a known antigen. The repertoire was sequenced with immunoSEQ multiplex PCR; TCRdb's copy has only in-frame clones and lacks some. The table has roughly 69,000 clones, more than 85% seen once. The sample here was unstimulated CD8+ T cells sorted from spleen or lymph node cells, taken before transplant. The receptors derive from a human donor who was the organ donor for an intestinal transplant.

This clone has a handful of counts. The gene calls are TRBV9 and TRBJ2-6; TRBD1 is a possible D gene (5 bases). V was clipped by 0 bases and J by 2 bases, with 9 bases between them. The CDR3 is made up of 16 amino acids. CDR1 SGDLS and CDR2 YYNGEE come from the germline V gene. CDR3 residues: CASSVGSGTGANVLTF. CDR3 in DNA: TGTGCCAGCAGCGTAGGCTCAGGGACTGGGGCCAACGTCCTGACTTTC.

This rearrangement joins TRBV4-1 to TRBJ2-1, with 16 bases lining up with TRBD2. Per the germline V gene, CDR1 is MGHRA and CDR2 is YSYEKL. V shed 4 bases, J shed 5 bases, and the junction held 14 bases outside the gene matches. The CDR3 is 20 residues long. The DNA for the CDR3 is TGCGCCAGCAGCCCTGTAACGGGACTAGCGGGAGGGCCGGTGGACAATGAGCAGTTCTTC. It yields the protein CASSPVTGLAGGPVDNEQFF.

The V call is TRBV19, the J call TRBJ2-7; 9 bases match TRBD1. In germline, CDR1 is LNHDA, CDR2 SQIVND (reference sequence). Unmatched junction bases numbered 9, after V lost 6 bases and J lost 3 bases. This CDR3 spans 15 amino acids. This CDR3 is CASRPRDRENYEQYF. The DNA for the CDR3 is TGTGCCAGTAGGCCCCGGGACAGGGAAAACTACGAGCAGTACTTC.

The chain joins TRBV4-3 to TRBJ2-3; 11 nucleotides line up with TRBD2. The CDR3 runs to 18 residues. Looked up from germline, CDR1 is LGHNA and CDR2 is YSLEER. The ends lost 1 base at V and 3 bases at J; junction bases unmatched: 9. CDR3 nucleotides: TGCGCCAGCAGCCAAGTCTCTGTAGCGGGAGGGCGAACAGATACGCAGTATTTT. This translates into CASSQVSVAGGRTDTQYF.

CDR3 sequence (DNA): TGTGCCAGCAGCTCACCCGGTTGGGCTATGAACACTGAAGCTTTCTTT. Residues: CASSSPGWAMNTEAFF. This chain links TRBV13 with TRBJ1-1; the D is unclear. With 4 bases removed from V and 0 bases from J, the gap between germline ends came to 15 bases. Germline V gene data show CDR1 as PRHDT and CDR2 as FYEKMQ (reference sequence). The CDR3 runs to 16 residues.

The gene calls are TRBV28 and TRBJ1-2; 9 bases agree with TRBD1. This CDR3 has 15 residues. CDR1 is MDHEN and CDR2 is SYDVKM in the germline V gene. J lost 6 bases, V lost 6 bases, and 11 bases had no gene match. This CDR3 is CASRWTGEKGNGYTF. The CDR3, as DNA: TGTGCCAGCAGATGGACAGGGGAAAAAGGGAATGGCTACACCTTC.

The V call is TRBV15, the J call TRBJ2-2; weak D call: TRBD2 (6 bases). The V end lost 1 base, the J end lost 0 bases, and 9 bases lay between the germline ends. Germline-derived CDR1 and CDR2 are LNHNV and YYDKDF (reference sequence). The CDR3 runs 16 residues. The CDR3 protein is CATSRGGGTNTGELFF. Here the CDR3 DNA reads TGTGCCACCAGCAGAGGTGGCGGGACGAACACCGGGGAGCTGTTTTTT.

In this sample, this clone turned up a few times. J is TRBJ2-7 and V is TRBV6-6, with 9 positions matching TRBD1. The CDR3 consists of 14 residues. Germline lookup yields CDR1 MNHNY and CDR2 SVGAGI (reference sequence). J gave up 6 bases and V 4 bases, and 7 bases lay outside the gene matches. CDR3: CASSSRDRESEQYF. Written as DNA, the CDR3 is TGTGCCAGCAGTTCCCGGGACAGGGAAAGCGAGCAGTACTTC.

The genes are TRBV27 and TRBJ1-1, with 8 bases lining up with TRBD1. Trimming removed 3 bases from V and 3 bases from J; junction bases left unmatched: 6. Germline CDR1 and CDR2: MNHEY and SMNVEV (reference sequence). The CDR3 runs 15 residues. The CDR3 DNA reads as TGTGCCAGCAGTTTGGCGACAGGGGCGGACACTGAAGCTTTCTTT. Amino acids: CASSLATGADTEAFF.

The chain is built from TRBV7-3 and TRBJ2-1; D remains unclear. The CDR3 is made up of 14 amino acids. Germline assignment: CDR1 SGHTA and CDR2 FQGTGA. V lost 2 bases and J lost 5, with 10 bases in between. In nucleotides, the CDR3 is TGTGCCAGCAGCTTAGTTGGCCACGACAATGAGCAGTTCTTC. Translated, it gives CASSLVGHDNEQFF.

The chain links TRBV28 to TRBJ1-5; D gene ambiguous. CDR1 is MDHEN and CDR2 is SYDVKM in the germline V gene. V lost 3 bases and J 0 bases, leaving 6 bases between the germline ends. The CDR3 runs to 14 residues. The CDR3 DNA reads TGTGCCAGCAGTTTCGAGGGTAGCAATCAGCCCCAGCATTTT. This codes for CASSFEGSNQPQHF.

CDR3 sequence: CASSRGWAGREKLFF. CDR3 nucleotide sequence: TGTGCCAGCAGTCGGGGATGGGCAGGCCGTGAAAAACTGTTTTTT. The chain links TRBV28 to TRBJ1-4; no clear D gene. The V gene lost 5 bases and the J gene lost 7 bases, with 17 bases spanning the gap. Germline CDR1 and CDR2: MDHEN and SYDVKM. The CDR3 runs 15 residues.

The sample holds one count of this clone. The chain employs TRBV9 and TRBJ2-1; D possibly corresponds to TRBD2 (6 bases). The germline V and J ends were trimmed by 0 bases and 4 bases, with 11 bases remaining between them. The germline V gene has CDR1 SGDLS and CDR2 YYNGEE. CDR3 length: 15 amino acids. CDR3 in amino acids: CASSVGTTDYNEQFF. CDR3 DNA: TGTGCCAGCAGCGTAGGGACTACGGATTACAATGAGCAGTTCTTC.

The chain employs TRBV27 and TRBJ2-7; D is undetermined. The CDR3 covers 15 residues. V was cut by 5 bases and J by 0 bases, with 14 bases left in between. The germline CDR1 and CDR2 sequences are MNHEY and SMNVEV (reference sequence). This CDR3 is CASSPRHALSYEQYF. The CDR3 nucleotides are TGTGCCAGCAGTCCCAGACACGCTCTCTCCTACGAGCAGTACTTC.

This sequence joins TRBV14 and TRBJ2-7, with D maybe TRBD1 (6 bases). V gave up 5 bases and J gave up 3 bases, with 11 bases separating them. Germline V CDR1 and CDR2: SGHDN, FVKESK. The CDR3 sequence is 13 residues long. The CDR3 is CASSYGQYYEQYF. The DNA for the CDR3 is TGTGCCAGCAGCTACGGACAGTACTACGAGCAGTACTTC. Full variable domain (outside the CDR3, taken from reference TRBV14 and TRBJ2-7): EAGVTQFPSHSVIEKGQTVTLRCDPISGHDNLYWYRRVMGKEIKFLLHFVKESKQDESGMPNNRFLAERTGGTYSTLKVQPAELEDSGVYFCASSYGQYYEQYFGPGTRLTVT.

The chain carries TRBV4-3 and TRBJ1-1; TRBD1 agrees at 8 bases. Germline CDR1 is LGHNA and CDR2 is YSLEER. Trimming cost V 1 base and J 4 bases; bases outside gene matches: 5. The CDR3 loop spans 15 amino acids. CDR3 DNA: TGCGCCAGCAGCCAAGGGACAGGGCTGGGCACTGAAGCTTTCTTT. Translating gives CASSQGTGLGTEAFF.

The chain carries TRBV13 and TRBJ2-5; 9 positions agree with TRBD2. Germline lookup yields CDR1 PRHDT and CDR2 FYEKMQ (reference sequence). The CDR3 runs 15 residues. Trimming took 6 bases from V and 5 from J; bases not matched to a gene: 10. CDR3 nucleotides: TGTGCCAGCAGTTCCGGGACTAGCAGGAGTGAGACCCAGTACTTC. Translating gives CASSSGTSRSETQYF.

The chain combines TRBV28 with TRBJ2-7; 8 positions agree with TRBD1. This CDR3 has 15 residues. V lost 5 bases and J lost 3; bases outside the gene matches: 9. Germline V gene lookup returns CDR1 MDHEN and CDR2 SYDVKM. This CDR3 reads CASSISGGPGYEQYF. The CDR3 DNA follows: TGTGCCAGCAGTATCTCAGGGGGCCCGGGCTACGAGCAGTACTTC.

The chain is built from TRBV27 and TRBJ1-1; a possible D gene is TRBD1 (6 bases). Germline V gene data show CDR1 as MNHEY and CDR2 as SMNVEV (reference sequence). The CDR3 consists of 14 residues. Trimming cost V 10 bases and J 3 bases, with 18 bases left between them. CDR3 sequence (DNA): TGTGCCACCTTCAGGGGAGGGCGGGACACTGAAGCTTTCTTT. Its protein is CATFRGGRDTEAFF.

This chain uses TRBV27 with TRBJ2-5; D is uncertain. The CDR3 totals 12 residues. Per germline, CDR1 MNHEY and CDR2 SMNVEV (reference sequence). V was pared by 7 bases and J by 5 bases, with 11 bases between. The CDR3 is CASNGMGETQYF. CDR3 nucleotide sequence: TGTGCCAGCAACGGCATGGGCGAGACCCAGTACTTC.

By share of the sample, this clone is medium-sized. V gene TRBV6-5 combines with J gene TRBJ2-3, with TRBD2 matching 7 bases. V shed 1 base, J shed 11 bases, and the junction held 6 bases outside the gene matches. This CDR3 is built from 13 residues. The V gene's germline CDR1 is MNHEY and CDR2 SVGAGI. CDR3 DNA: TGTGCCAGCAGTTACTACGCGGGAGAAGGGCAGTATTTT. This encodes CASSYYAGEGQYF.

The rearrangement joins TRBV7-3 to TRBJ2-7; D call uncertain. The CDR3 runs 15 residues. V lost 4 bases to trimming and J lost 5 bases, with 18 bases between them. Germline loops: CDR1 SGHTA, CDR2 FQGTGA. CDR3 loop: CASSSVPSREDEQYF. The CDR3 coding sequence is TGTGCCAGCAGCTCGGTCCCATCTCGTGAGGACGAGCAGTACTTC.

V gene TRBV5-4 combines with J gene TRBJ1-4, with D tentatively TRBD1 (6 bases). The germline V gene has CDR1 SGHNT and CDR2 YYREEE (reference sequence). This CDR3 is 13 amino acids long. Between the trimmed V and J ends, which lost 3 bases and 6 bases, there was a span of 9 bases. The CDR3 DNA reads TGTGCCAGCAGCTCAGGGGCGGATGAAAAACTGTTTTTT. It specifies CASSSGADEKLFF.

The table lists this clone with a count of one. This chain joins TRBV6-1 and TRBJ2-1; TRBD2 matches 13 bases. The germline V gene encodes CDR1 MNHNS and CDR2 SASEGT. The CDR3 is 15 amino acids. The junction had 6 bases not matched to a gene; V was cut back by 6 bases and J by 7 bases. The CDR3 nucleotides read TGTGCCAGCAGAACCGGGACTAGCGGGAATAATGAGCAGTTCTTC. Its translation: CASRTGTSGNNEQFF.

The chain couples TRBV28 to TRBJ1-5; D is uncertain. Germline CDR1 reads MDHEN; CDR2 reads SYDVKM. CDR3 length: 14 residues. Trimming stripped 6 bases from V and 5 bases from J, with 14 bases between. CDR3 sequence reads: CASSPAGFHQPQHF. DNA of the CDR3: TGTGCCAGCAGCCCCGCGGGGTTTCATCAGCCCCAGCATTTT.

The chain's CDR3 is CAWRGGRGEQYF. In DNA, the CDR3 is TGTGCCTGGAGGGGGGGGAGAGGCGAGCAGTACTTC. The J gene is TRBJ2-7, the V gene TRBV30; 7 nucleotides align to TRBD2. Germline-derived CDR1 and CDR2 are GTSNPN and SVGIG (reference sequence). V gave up 3 bases and J gave up 6 bases; unmatched junction bases: 5. The CDR3 has 12 amino acids.